This T cell receptor beta chain appears in the sequencing data of a study of lymphopenia after photon versus proton radiotherapy. Regarding the study as a whole: Under photons, naive T cells and diversity fell while effector/memory populations rose. Survival link was tested only in deceased patients; proton benefit remains a possibility. Oligoclonal CD8+ Temra expansion after nadir drove photon patients' diversity drop. A bigger post-nadir fall in TCR diversity correlated inversely with survival time in deceased patients.

The germline V gene has CDR1 MNHNS and CDR2 SASEGT. The CDR3 length is 15 residues. V was clipped by 7 bases and J by 0 bases, with 13 bases between them. Repertoires were generated with immunoSEQ multiplex PCR, while TCRdb's copy carries only in-frame clones and drops some. The table shows 55,000 to 70,000 clones, with 87% occurring only once. About this clone itself: Its antigen is currently unknown.

The V and J genes are TRBV6-1 and TRBJ2-1; D may match TRBD1 or TRBD2 (5 bases each). This clonotype was sampled from a man older than 75 with esophageal cancer. Sequenced here: peripheral blood, sampled from a patient treated with proton-based radiotherapy. CDR3 region: CASIGVGGSYNEQFF. The CDR3 coding sequence is TGTGCCAGCATTGGGGTTGGGGGCTCCTACAATGAGCAGTTCTTC.